The 18 T cell receptor beta chains given below trace back to one sample, sequenced in a study of shared clonotypes between healthy human individuals (dated by TCRdb to the early 2020s). The library was produced with the immunoSEQ multiplex PCR assay. TCRdb provides this immuneACCESS table in a form limited to in-frame rearrangements. Some clones are lacking; in checked studies, under half of them reflect an unresolved V gene, and why the rest are absent is not known. Within this sample are hundreds of thousands of clones, with over 60% of them counted one time only. The ten largest clones capture approximately 12% of the sample. The specimen sequenced was PBMCs. These receptors were collected from a woman in her forties in good health. Some clones in this sample may be carry-over from other donors' samples.

The chain joins TRBV28 to TRBJ1-4; D uncertain. Germline-derived CDR1 and CDR2 are MDHEN and SYDVKM. V lost 8 bases, J lost 10 bases, and 23 bases lay in between. This CDR3 has 15 amino acids. The CDR3 sequence is CASSFLGEGLGKLFF. The CDR3 nucleotides are TGTGCCAGCTCCTTCCTTGGCGAAGGATTAGGAAAACTGTTTTTT.

The chain recombines TRBV5-4 with TRBJ2-5; 11 nucleotides match TRBD2. V dropped 4 bases and J dropped 2; count of bases not matched to a gene: 1. CDR1 and CDR2 (germline): SGHNT, YYREEE (reference sequence). The length of the CDR3 is 14 residues. The CDR3 DNA follows: TGTGCCAGCAGCCGACTAGCGGGACAAGAGACCCAGTACTTC. This codes for CASSRLAGQETQYF.

This clone was observed a handful of times. The gene calls are TRBV27 and TRBJ2-5; TRBD1 matches 8 bases. The J call could be wrong; TRBJ2-7 is a better fit for the DNA end. CDR1 and CDR2 from the germline V gene are MNHEY and SMNVEV (reference sequence). This CDR3 has 15 amino acids. CDR3 in amino acids: CASSLGTGHTDEQYF. Here the CDR3 DNA reads TGTGCCAGCAGTTTAGGGACAGGACATACGGACGAGCAGTACTTC.

This chain joins TRBV9 and TRBJ2-2; a possible D gene is TRBD1 (5 bases). The germline CDR1 and CDR2 sequences are SGDLS and YYNGEE. V lost 3 bases, J lost 2 bases, and 11 bases lay in between. The CDR3 consists of 15 residues. CDR3 nucleotides: TGTGCCAGCAGCGCCGCAGGGCTAAACACCGGGGAGCTGTTTTTT. It encodes CASSAAGLNTGELFF.

This clone was seen once. J is TRBJ2-7 and V is TRBV5-1; a possible D gene is TRBD1 (6 bases). Trimming cost V 5 bases and J 2 bases, with 14 bases left between them. The CDR3 is 14 residues long. The germline V gene encodes CDR1 SGHRS and CDR2 YFSETQ. The chain's CDR3 is CASSYDRRTYEQYF. The CDR3 nucleotides read TGCGCCAGCAGTTACGACAGGCGAACCTACGAGCAGTACTTC.

The chain combines TRBV5-1 with TRBJ2-1; D call uncertain. This CDR3 region has 14 residues. Germline V lookup: CDR1 SGHRS, CDR2 YFSETQ. Trimming left V 0 bases short and J 2 bases short, with 6 bases between. The CDR3 bases are TGCGCCAGCAGCTTGGACAGCACCTACAATGAGCAGTTCTTC. Amino acids: CASSLDSTYNEQFF.

With regard to this clone: Other DNA sequences from this sample encode an identical CDR3 as well. The chain recombines TRBV10-3 with TRBJ1-5; D possibly corresponds to TRBD1 (6 bases). Deletions cut 6 bases from V and 4 bases from J, with 10 bases between. This CDR3 comprises 13 residues. The germline gives CDR1 ENHRY, CDR2 SYGVKD. For the CDR3, the DNA is TGTGCCATCAGCAGGGGAAGTAATCAGCCCCAGCATTTT. Protein sequence: CAISRGSNQPQHF.

Worth noting for this clone: It differs at one base from a far larger clone, so likely a read error. The chain carries TRBV7-2 and TRBJ2-3; D is undetermined. The V gene's germline CDR1 is SGHTA and CDR2 FQGNSA. There are 17 residues in the CDR3. V was cut by 1 base and J by 3 bases, with 17 bases left in between. The chain's CDR3 is CASSLGHGVGRTDTQYF. CDR3 DNA: TGTGCCAGCAGCTTAGGTCACGGAGTGGGTAGAACAGATACGCAGTATTTT.

The chain has TRBV7-9 and TRBJ2-5, with D perhaps being TRBD1 or TRBD2 (7 bases each). V was pared by 2 bases and J by 7 bases, with 14 bases between. Germline V gene data show CDR1 as SEHNR and CDR2 as FQNEAQ (reference sequence). This CDR3 region has 14 residues. CDR3 nucleotide sequence: TGTGCCAGCAGCTTACTCGCAGGGGGGGTGACCCAGTACTTC. This sequence encodes CASSLLAGGVTQYF.

About this clone: It differs at one base from a far larger clone, so likely a read error. The chain is built from TRBV30 and TRBJ2-2; D is possibly TRBD1 (5 bases). Looked up from germline, CDR1 is GTSNPN and CDR2 is SVGIG (reference sequence). V lost 8 bases and J lost 12, with 25 bases in between. This CDR3 region has 14 residues. The CDR3, as DNA: TGTGCCGGAATTACAGGCCTGGGCGGTGGACAGCTGTTTTTT. Its translation: CAGITGLGGGQLFF.

This clone appeared many times. V usage is TRBV7-2 and J usage is TRBJ1-3; TRBD1 might be the D (6 bases). Germline assignment: CDR1 SGHTA and CDR2 FQGNSA. This CDR3 comprises 14 residues. The germline V and J ends were trimmed by 6 bases and 3 bases, with 12 bases remaining between them. The CDR3 loop is CASSVGGSGNTIYF. The CDR3 DNA is TGTGCCAGCAGTGTAGGGGGTAGTGGAAACACCATATATTTT.

This chain links TRBV19 with TRBJ2-7, with a weak D call TRBD1 (5 bases). Looked up from germline, CDR1 is LNHDA and CDR2 is SQIVND (reference sequence). V dropped 5 bases and J dropped 6 bases, with 17 bases sitting between them. CDR3 size: 14 residues. CDR3 protein: CASSPAGFLGEQYF. The CDR3, as DNA: TGTGCCAGTAGTCCAGCAGGGTTTTTAGGCGAGCAGTACTTC.

This clone occurred a few times. This chain links TRBV5-6 with TRBJ2-1; D gene uncertain. The ends were cut back, 0 bases at V and 2 bases at J, with 12 bases in the middle. This CDR3 is 16 amino acids long. Germline V CDR1 and CDR2: SGHDT, YYEEEE. This CDR3 reads CASSLDGPVPYNEQFF. DNA for the CDR3: TGTGCCAGCAGCTTGGACGGACCAGTACCCTACAATGAGCAGTTCTTC.

The rearrangement uses TRBV30 and TRBJ2-3, with D possibly matching TRBD2 (6 bases). Germline V lookup: CDR1 GTSNPN, CDR2 SVGIG (reference sequence). The CDR3 spans 13 residues. The CDR3 region has the DNA TGTGCAATAGCGGAGGGCCCCACAGATACGCAGTATTTT. As protein: CAIAEGPTDTQYF. Full variable domain (missing parts from reference TRBV30 and TRBJ2-3): SQTIHQWPATLVQPVGSPLSLECTVEGTSNPNLYWYRQAAGRGLQLLFYSVGIGQISSEVPQNLSASRPQDRQFILSSKKLLLSDSGFYLCAIAEGPTDTQYFGPGTRLTVL.

Concerning this clone itself: This probably arose from a read error, given a far larger clone one base away. The chain recombines TRBV13 with TRBJ2-7; D call uncertain. Trimming shortened V by 5 bases and J by 3 bases, and 20 bases separated the two germline ends. This CDR3 region has 16 residues. Germline V gene lookup returns CDR1 PRHDT and CDR2 FYEKMQ (reference sequence). The CDR3 spells CASSPGRTRPNYEQYF. The CDR3 region has the DNA TGTGCCAGCAGCCCTGGGCGGACGCGACCTAACTACGAGCAGTACTTC.

To note about this clone: An end of the junction does not agree with germline; a read error may underlie this. This chain uses TRBV28 with TRBJ1-1; D might be TRBD1 (6 bases). Germline V gene data show CDR1 as MDHEN and CDR2 as SYDVKM. The CDR3 extends over 12 amino acids. The CDR3 reads CASTARGDRLEF. As DNA, the CDR3 is TGTGCCAGCACCGCTAGGGGGGATCGGTTGGAATTT.

The V gene is TRBV4-1, the J gene TRBJ2-3; TRBD2 is a possible D gene (5 bases). This CDR3 comprises 18 residues. The V end lost 0 bases, the J end lost 0 bases, and 16 bases lay between the germline ends. CDR1 is MGHRA, CDR2 YSYEKL, per germline. CDR3 amino acids: CASSQEGSEGRSTDTQYF. The CDR3 DNA is TGCGCCAGCAGCCAAGAGGGGAGTGAAGGGCGTAGCACAGATACGCAGTATTTT.

This chain uses TRBV7-2 with TRBJ2-7, with D possibly called TRBD1 or TRBD2 (5 bases each). The CDR3 extends over 17 amino acids. Trimming left V 5 bases short and J 2 bases short, with 22 bases between. Germline V gene lookup returns CDR1 SGHTA and CDR2 FQGNSA. CDR3 loop: CASSVRNKGRSTYEQYF. CDR3 bases: TGTGCCAGCAGCGTGCGAAATAAGGGACGGAGTACCTACGAGCAGTACTTC.